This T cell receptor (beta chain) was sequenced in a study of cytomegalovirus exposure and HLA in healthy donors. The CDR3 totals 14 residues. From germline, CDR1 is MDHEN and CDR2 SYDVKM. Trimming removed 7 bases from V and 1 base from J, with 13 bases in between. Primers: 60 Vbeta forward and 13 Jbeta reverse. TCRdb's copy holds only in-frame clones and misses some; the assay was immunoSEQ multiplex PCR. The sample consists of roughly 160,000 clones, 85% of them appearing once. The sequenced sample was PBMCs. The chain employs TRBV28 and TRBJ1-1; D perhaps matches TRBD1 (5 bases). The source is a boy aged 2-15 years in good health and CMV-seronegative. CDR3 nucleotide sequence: TGTGCCAGCACTTTCGGGCAGGGGAACACTGAAGCTTTCTTT. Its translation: CASTFGQGNTEAFF.